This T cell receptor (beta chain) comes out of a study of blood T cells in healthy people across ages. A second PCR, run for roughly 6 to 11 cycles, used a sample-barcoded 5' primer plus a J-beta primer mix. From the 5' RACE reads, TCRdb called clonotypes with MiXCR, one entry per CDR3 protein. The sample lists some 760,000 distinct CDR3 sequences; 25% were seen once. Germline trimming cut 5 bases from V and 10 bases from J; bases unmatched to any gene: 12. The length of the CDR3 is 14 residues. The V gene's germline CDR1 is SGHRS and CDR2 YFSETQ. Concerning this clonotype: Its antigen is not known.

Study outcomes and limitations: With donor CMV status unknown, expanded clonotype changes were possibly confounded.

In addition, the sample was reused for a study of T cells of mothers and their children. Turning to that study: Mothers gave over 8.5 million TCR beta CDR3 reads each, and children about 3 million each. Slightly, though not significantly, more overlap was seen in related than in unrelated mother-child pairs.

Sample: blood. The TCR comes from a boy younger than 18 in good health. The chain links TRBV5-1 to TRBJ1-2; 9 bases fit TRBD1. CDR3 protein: CASRLQGASPYYTF. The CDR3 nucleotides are TGCGCCAGCAGATTACAGGGGGCGAGCCCCTACTACACCTTC.